The next 28 T cell receptor beta chains were all read from a single sample in a study of blood T cell repertoires in COVID-19. The protocol was immunoSEQ multiplex PCR, while the TCRdb copy is restricted to in-frame clones and leaves out a portion. The sample has roughly 250,000 clones, approximately 86% seen once; the top ten hold nearly 5%. Sequenced input: peripheral blood. These receptors were obtained from an elderly woman with active or convalescent COVID-19.

Notes on this clone: The same CDR3 also results from other DNA sequences found in this sample. This sequence joins TRBV9 and TRBJ2-1; the match to TRBD1 covers 7 bases. This CDR3 comprises 15 residues. Germline V lookup: CDR1 SGDLS, CDR2 YYNGEE. V lost 0 bases to trimming and J lost 1 base; unmatched junction nucleotides: 1. The CDR3 loop is CASSVAGGSYNEQFF. The CDR3 DNA is TGTGCCAGCAGCGTAGCAGGGGGTTCCTACAATGAGCAGTTCTTC.

V is TRBV2 and J is TRBJ1-4; D uncertain. In germline, CDR1 is SNHLY, CDR2 FYNNEI. This CDR3 spans 15 amino acids. Trimming took 8 bases from V and 0 from J, leaving 13 bases between them. The CDR3 region has the DNA TGTGCCAGCCGAGAAGGCGCTTCAACTAATGAAAAACTGTTTTTT. This encodes CASREGASTNEKLFF. The full variable domain, rest sourced from reference TRBV2 and TRBJ1-4, is EPEVTQTPSHQVTQMGQEVILRCVPISNHLYFYWYRQILGQKVEFLVSFYNNEISEKSEIFDDQFSVERPDGSNFTLKIRSTKLEDSAMYFCASREGASTNEKLFFGSGTQLSVL.

The chain uses TRBV3-1 (or the pseudogene TRBV3-2) and TRBJ1-1, with 8 bases fitting TRBD1. Germline trimming cut 4 bases from V and 2 bases from J; bases unmatched to any gene: 6. The CDR3 totals 15 residues. Germline V CDR1 and CDR2: LGHDT, YNNKEL (reference sequence). CDR3 DNA sequence: TGTGCCAGCAGCCGAGGGGGACAGGAAAACACTGAAGCTTTCTTT. Translation gives CASSRGGQENTEAFF.

This sequence joins TRBV27 and TRBJ1-5; tentatively, D is TRBD1 (6 bases). The V gene's germline CDR1 is MNHEY and CDR2 SMNVEV (reference sequence). There are 15 residues in the CDR3. CDR3 nucleotides: TGTCCCTTGGGGGCGGTTAGTAAGAGCAATCAGCCCCAGCATTTT. Amino acids: CPLGAVSKSNQPQHF.

The V call is TRBV5-1, the J call TRBJ2-2, with D possibly being TRBD1 (5 bases). The V and J ends lost 2 bases and 0 bases respectively, with 8 bases between them. CDR3 size: 15 residues. Looked up from germline, CDR1 is SGHRS and CDR2 is YFSETQ. The CDR3 DNA follows: TGCGCCAGCAGCTTCCTGACAGCGAACACCGGGGAGCTGTTTTTT. Protein sequence: CASSFLTANTGELFF. The full variable domain, its missing parts supplied by reference TRBV5-1 and TRBJ2-2, is KAGVTQTPRYLIKTRGQQVTLSCSPISGHRSVSWYQQTPGQGLQFLFEYFSETQRNKGNFPGRFSGRQFSNSRSEMNVSTLELGDSALYLCASSFLTANTGELFFGEGSRLTVL.

The CDR3 nucleotides read TGTGCCACCACCCCCGGTTCTAGCGGGGACACAGATACGCAGTATTTT. Encoded protein: CATTPGSSGDTDTQYF. This rearrangement joins TRBV24-1 to TRBJ2-3; TRBD2 agrees at 9 bases. Germline CDR1 and CDR2: KGHDR and SFDVKD. The ends lost 8 bases at V and 2 bases at J; junction bases unmatched: 10. CDR3 length: 16 amino acids.

The chain has TRBV10-3 and TRBJ1-2; TRBD1 might be the D (5 bases). This CDR3 contains 14 residues. Germline lookup yields CDR1 ENHRY and CDR2 SYGVKD. V lost 3 bases and J lost 10, with 18 bases in between. DNA for the CDR3: TGTGCCATCAGTGACACGACAGCAACCTCGACCTACACCTTC. Protein product: CAISDTTATSTYTF.

About this clone: The sample has other DNA sequences that encode this CDR3 too. The genes are TRBV5-1 and TRBJ2-5; TRBD2 matches 10 bases. CDR3 size: 15 residues. Germline values: CDR1 SGHRS, CDR2 YFSETQ. The ends lost 0 bases at V and 2 bases at J; junction bases unmatched: 1. CDR3 protein: CASSLVLAGQETQYF. CDR3 nucleotides: TGCGCCAGCAGCTTGGTACTAGCGGGGCAAGAGACCCAGTACTTC.

The chain's CDR3 is CASSLTGGRNTEAFF. In DNA, the CDR3 is TGTGCCAGCAGCCTGACAGGGGGTCGGAACACTGAAGCTTTCTTT. The genes are TRBV7-9 and TRBJ1-1; TRBD1 matches at 9 bases. Trimming took 5 bases from V and 1 from J; bases not matched to a gene: 5. Germline values: CDR1 SEHNR, CDR2 FQNEAQ (reference sequence). The CDR3 sequence is 15 residues long.

There are a few counts of this clone. The chain carries TRBV7-9 and TRBJ1-5, with TRBD1 matching 7 bases. Germline assignment: CDR1 SEHNR and CDR2 FQNEAQ (reference sequence). V shed 2 bases and J 12 bases; nucleotides not matched to a gene: 4. The length of the CDR3 is 12 residues. The CDR3 DNA sequence: TGTGCCAGCAGCTTATTTGGGACAGTCCAGCATTTT. Protein sequence: CASSLFGTVQHF.

The chain uses TRBV7-8 and TRBJ2-1; TRBD2 is a possible D gene (6 bases). Germline V gene data show CDR1 as SGHVS and CDR2 as FQNEAQ. The CDR3 is 13 residues long. Trimming took 5 bases from V and 8 from J, leaving 13 bases between them. DNA of the CDR3: TGTGCCAGCAGCAAACGGGACTCTCATGAGCAGTTCTTC. Residues: CASSKRDSHEQFF. Full variable domain (rest looked up from reference TRBV7-8 and TRBJ2-1): GAGVSQSPRYKVAKRGQDVALRCDPISGHVSLFWYQQALGQGPEFLTYFQNEAQLDKSGLPSDRFFAERPEGSVSTLKIQRTQQEDSAVYLCASSKRDSHEQFFGPGTRLTVL.

The V and J genes are TRBV19 and TRBJ1-4, with TRBD1 identical over 9 bases. The V and J ends lost 4 bases and 3 bases, in that order; junction bases with no gene match: 3. Germline V gene sequence: CDR1 LNHDA, CDR2 SQIVND (reference sequence). The CDR3 has 15 residues. The CDR3 reads CASSSRQGANEKLFF. The CDR3 DNA reads as TGTGCCAGTAGTAGCCGACAGGGGGCTAATGAAAAACTGTTTTTT.

The chain recombines TRBV7-6 with TRBJ1-4; D may be TRBD1 (6 bases). The V gene lost 1 base and the J gene lost 4 bases, with 10 bases spanning the gap. CDR3 length equals 15 residues. CDR1 SGHVS and CDR2 FNYEAQ come from the germline V gene. In nucleotides, the CDR3 is TGTGCCAGCAGCTTAGGGACAGCAATTAATGAAAAACTGTTTTTT. Encoded protein: CASSLGTAINEKLFF.

The chain carries TRBV27 and TRBJ2-2, with a tentative D call TRBD2 (6 bases). V was shortened by 7 bases and J by 3 bases, with 9 bases between the two germline ends. CDR1 is MNHEY and CDR2 is SMNVEV in the germline V gene (reference sequence). The CDR3 spans 13 residues. The DNA for the CDR3 is TGTGCCAGCATTCGGAGGGACACCGGGGAGCTGTTTTTT. This translates into CASIRRDTGELFF.

The chain uses TRBV6-1 and TRBJ2-1; 13 positions agree with TRBD2. The CDR3 is made up of 16 amino acids. V dropped 4 bases and J dropped 3; count of bases not matched to a gene: 3. Germline-derived CDR1 and CDR2 are MNHNS and SASEGT. CDR3 loop: CASSGTSGRFYNEQFF. The CDR3 DNA follows: TGTGCCAGCAGTGGGACTAGCGGGAGATTCTACAATGAGCAGTTCTTC.

This chain joins TRBV20-1 and TRBJ2-3; weak D call: TRBD2 (6 bases). V lost 3 bases and J lost 6, with 7 bases in between. Germline V gene data show CDR1 as DFQATT and CDR2 as SNEGSKA (reference sequence). CDR3 length equals 11 residues. Here the CDR3 reads CSAREGDTQYF. Written as DNA, the CDR3 is TGCAGTGCTAGGGAGGGGGATACGCAGTATTTT.

The chain combines TRBV3-1 (or the pseudogene TRBV3-2) with TRBJ1-2, with 7 bases fitting TRBD1. V was pared by 3 bases and J by 4 bases, with 5 bases of the junction left unmatched. Germline CDR1 LGHDT, CDR2 YNNKEL (reference sequence). The length of the CDR3 is 14 residues. CDR3 protein: CASSQNRGGYGYTF. The CDR3 DNA is TGTGCCAGCAGCCAGAACAGGGGAGGCTATGGCTACACCTTC.

This clone was seen more than once but under ten times. V gene TRBV10-1 combines with J gene TRBJ2-1; TRBD2 agrees at 10 bases. The CDR3 has 17 amino acids. The junction had 12 bases not matched to a gene; V was cut back by 5 bases and J by 5 bases. The V gene's germline CDR1 is WNHNN and CDR2 SYGVQD (reference sequence). The CDR3 nucleotides read TGCGCCAGCAGTACAGATCCTAGCGGGAGTTTCAACAATGAGCAGTTCTTC. Translation gives CASSTDPSGSFNNEQFF.

This clone was observed a handful of times. This chain joins TRBV2 and TRBJ2-7; D unresolved. The V gene lost 6 bases and the J gene lost 0 bases, with 12 bases spanning the gap. The CDR3 has 14 residues. From germline, CDR1 is SNHLY and CDR2 FYNNEI. The CDR3 DNA reads as TGTGCCAGCAGAACCGGGTCAAACTCCTACGAGCAGTACTTC. Encoded protein: CASRTGSNSYEQYF.

J is TRBJ2-3 and V is TRBV7-9; 7 nucleotides match TRBD1. The CDR3 has 15 residues. CDR1 and CDR2 from the germline V gene are SEHNR and FQNEAQ (reference sequence). After removal of 5 bases from V and 0 bases from J, the junction contained 5 bases not matched to a gene. CDR3 in amino acids: CASSRGQTSTDTQYF. The CDR3 region has the DNA TGTGCCAGCAGCAGGGGACAGACTAGCACAGATACGCAGTATTTT. The entire variable domain, with the rest obtained from reference TRBV7-9 and TRBJ2-3, is as follows: DTGVSQNPRHKITKRGQNVTFRCDPISEHNRLYWYRQTLGQGPEFLTYFQNEAQLEKSRLLSDRFSAERPKGSFSTLEIQRTEQGDSAMYLCASSRGQTSTDTQYFGPGTRLTVL.

J is TRBJ1-5 and V is TRBV12-3 or TRBV12-4, with D uncertain. The CDR3 totals 13 residues. Trimming stripped 3 bases from V and 7 bases from J, with 10 bases between. The DNA for the CDR3 is TGTGCCAGCAGTTTCATGGAGAACCAGCCCCAGCATTTT. This encodes CASSFMENQPQHF.

The rearrangement links TRBV4-1 to TRBJ2-2, with D possibly TRBD2 on 6 matching bases. The CDR3 loop spans 15 amino acids. Germline assignment: CDR1 MGHRA and CDR2 YSYEKL. V was cut by 0 bases and J by 5 bases, with 10 bases left in between. The chain's CDR3 is CASSQDGTLTGELFF. The CDR3, as DNA: TGCGCCAGCAGCCAAGATGGGACTTTAACCGGGGAGCTGTTTTTT.

The chain employs TRBV3-1 (or the pseudogene TRBV3-2) and TRBJ2-7; 7 bases agree with TRBD1. Per germline, CDR1 LGHDT and CDR2 YNNKEL (reference sequence). J was trimmed by 6 bases and V by 4 bases; bases with no gene match: 3. This CDR3 contains 12 residues. The CDR3 nucleotides read TGTGCCAGCAGCCGTGGGGACAGCGAGCAGTACTTC. Translation: CASSRGDSEQYF.

The V gene is TRBV5-6, the J gene TRBJ1-2; no clear D. The CDR3 totals 12 residues. Germline assignment: CDR1 SGHDT and CDR2 YYEEEE. The germline V and J ends were trimmed by 1 base and 8 bases, with 9 bases remaining between them. The CDR3 DNA sequence: TGTGCCAGCAGCTTGTCTGAGATGGGCTACACCTTC. Translated: CASSLSEMGYTF.

CDR3 sequence reads: CASSEEGGVIGEKLFF. DNA for the CDR3: TGTGCCAGCAGTGAAGAAGGCGGGGTTATCGGGGAAAAACTGTTTTTT. The chain links TRBV6-1 to TRBJ1-4, with D unresolved. Germline CDR1 is MNHNS and CDR2 is SASEGT. CDR3 size: 16 residues. Between the trimmed V and J ends, which lost 1 base and 8 bases, there was a span of 17 bases.

V gene TRBV28 combines with J gene TRBJ1-4; TRBD1 might be the D (6 bases). Germline-derived CDR1 and CDR2 are MDHEN and SYDVKM. This CDR3 is 14 amino acids long. The V and J ends lost 7 bases and 6 bases respectively, with 15 bases between them. The CDR3 protein is CASNGQGSYEKLFF. CDR3 DNA: TGTGCCAGCAACGGGCAGGGGTCGTATGAAAAACTGTTTTTT.

This clone was observed once. The rearrangement uses TRBV18 and TRBJ2-7, with D perhaps matching TRBD1 (6 bases). The CDR3 covers 14 residues. V lost 5 bases, J lost 9 bases, and 20 bases lay in between. Germline assignment: CDR1 KGHSH and CDR2 LQKENI. The DNA for the CDR3 is TGTGCCAGCTCAAACAGGGAGTCCTACGAGGTGCAGTACTTC. Encoded protein: CASSNRESYEVQYF.

V gene TRBV28 combines with J gene TRBJ1-2; D is possibly TRBD1 (5 bases). V lost 3 bases and J 4 bases, leaving 15 bases between the germline ends. The CDR3 totals 15 residues. Germline V gives CDR1 MDHEN, CDR2 SYDVKM. The CDR3 coding sequence is TGTGCCAGCAGTTTTAGGGGTCGGACATCCTATGGCTACACCTTC. Translation: CASSFRGRTSYGYTF.